This T cell receptor (beta chain) was profiled in a study of blood T cells in healthy people across ages. A second PCR of about 6 to 12 cycles used a sample-barcoded 5' primer and a J-beta primer mix. Using its own MiXCR run on the 5' RACE reads, TCRdb lists one record per CDR3 protein. The data show fewer than 900,000 distinct CDR3 sequences, with under 40% seen just once and 13% held by the top ten. This clonotype was recorded many times. The antigen remains unidentified. Regarding the study as a whole: Estimates of diversity drawn from one million T cells were considered underestimates.

Trimming took 2 bases from V and 6 from J, leaving 8 bases between them. CDR1 is DFQATT, CDR2 SNEGSKA, per germline (reference sequence). This CDR3 is built from 11 residues. The sample consisted of blood. The genes are TRBV20-1 and TRBJ2-7; D is perhaps TRBD1 (5 bases). The origin of this receptor is a man younger than 35 in good health. The CDR3 DNA reads as TGCAGTGCTAGAATCAGGGCCGAGCAGTACTTC. Translation: CSARIRAEQYF.